These 27 T cell receptor beta chains share one sample of origin, sequenced in a study of T cells expressing NK-cell markers. TCRdb reanalyzed the 5' RACE reads, giving one entry per CDR3 protein sequence and no DNA. The table counts 300,000 to 500,000 distinct CDR3 sequences; around 11% lies in the top ten. The specimen was blood T cells: a sorted CD56 or NKG2C T cell subset, CD4+ or CD8+ T cells, or bulk PBMC T cells (not recorded which). These receptors were taken from a woman aged 50 to 60 in good health.

This sequence joins TRBV7-9 and TRBJ2-1; TCRdb's assignment of TRBD1 cannot be checked, as there is no DNA. The germline gives CDR1 SEHNR, CDR2 FQNEAQ (reference sequence). The CDR3 totals 15 residues. The CDR3 reads CASTSGSGGTNEQFF.

The gene calls are TRBV6-5 and TRBJ2-6. Germline V CDR1 and CDR2: MNHEY, SVGAGI. This CDR3 comprises 14 residues. The chain's CDR3 is CASSSGSGANVLTF.

The chain links TRBV3-1 to TRBJ2-3; TCRdb's assignment of TRBD1 cannot be checked, as there is no DNA. The germline CDR1 and CDR2 sequences are LGHDT and YNNKEL (reference sequence). The CDR3 totals 15 residues. CDR3 sequence: CASSQGGPVTDTQYF.

The gene calls are TRBV6-6 and TRBJ1-6. The germline CDR1 and CDR2 sequences are MNHNY and SVGAGI (reference sequence). This CDR3 is built from 11 residues. This chain's CDR3 is CASSIDSPLHF.

The CDR3 sequence: CASSLRQGKAFF. J is TRBJ1-1 and V is TRBV27; absent DNA, TCRdb's TRBD1 call cannot be checked. This CDR3 region has 12 residues. Germline values: CDR1 MNHEY, CDR2 SMNVEV (reference sequence).

The chain combines TRBV19 with TRBJ1-2; TCRdb indicates TRBD1, and absent DNA this call remains unverified. Germline V gives CDR1 LNHDA, CDR2 SQIVND (reference sequence). The CDR3 sequence is 14 residues long. The CDR3 protein is CASSPRLPLGGYTF.

V gene TRBV5-1 combines with J gene TRBJ2-5; TCRdb returns TRBD1, unconfirmable since there is no DNA. Germline CDR1 SGHRS, CDR2 YFSETQ. The CDR3 length is 14 residues. The CDR3 loop is CASSFLGALETQYF.

The CDR3 sequence: CASSIQWHEQFF. This rearrangement joins TRBV6-2 or TRBV6-3 to TRBJ2-1. CDR1 and CDR2 from the germline V gene are MNHEY and SVGEGT. The CDR3 runs 12 residues.

The chain joins TRBV12-3 or TRBV12-4 to TRBJ1-5. The CDR3 runs 16 residues. This CDR3 is CASSSGVRRVNQPQHF.

The CDR3 protein is CSARARSGSSDTQYF. V and J are TRBV20-1 and TRBJ2-3; the D gene TCRdb calls, TRBD2, cannot be checked with no DNA. The CDR3 runs 15 residues. CDR1 DFQATT and CDR2 SNEGSKA come from the germline V gene (reference sequence).

The rearrangement links TRBV6-4 to TRBJ2-3; absent DNA, TCRdb's TRBD1 call cannot be checked. This CDR3 spans 15 amino acids. Germline V gene data show CDR1 as MRHNA and CDR2 as SNTAGT. CDR3 in amino acids: CASSDTGGLPDTQYF.

This chain joins TRBV5-1 and TRBJ2-1; TCRdb names TRBD1, which stays unverified in the absence of DNA. The CDR3 length is 18 residues. Looked up from germline, CDR1 is SGHRS and CDR2 is YFSETQ. The chain's CDR3 is CASSFGGSATISYNEQFF.

The chain recombines TRBV20-1 with TRBJ1-2. Germline CDR1 DFQATT, CDR2 SNEGSKA (reference sequence). This CDR3 is built from 12 residues. CDR3 residues: CSVWAGSAGYTF.

This chain connects TRBV12-3 or TRBV12-4 to TRBJ1-2. This CDR3 contains 11 residues. CDR3 amino acids: CASSSPIGYTF.

The chain uses TRBV11-2 and TRBJ2-3. The length of the CDR3 is 15 residues. CDR1 and CDR2 from the germline V gene are SGHAT and FQNNGV. CDR3 region: CASSLGRVGTDTQYF. The full variable domain, with the rest looked up from reference TRBV11-2 and TRBJ2-3, is EAGVAQSPRYKIIEKRQSVAFWCNPISGHATLYWYQQILGQGPKLLIQFQNNGVVDDSQLPKDRFSAERLKGVDSTLKIQPAKLEDSAVYLCASSLGRVGTDTQYFGPGTRLTVL.

The V gene is TRBV29-1, the J gene TRBJ2-4; the D call from TCRdb, TRBD2, cannot be confirmed without DNA. Germline-derived CDR1 and CDR2 are SQVTM and ANQGSEA. The CDR3 extends over 14 amino acids. CDR3 sequence reads: CSVDLAGVGNIQYF.

The rearrangement joins TRBV18 to TRBJ2-3; checking the TCRdb D call of TRBD2 is not possible without DNA. Germline-derived CDR1 and CDR2 are KGHSH and LQKENI. CDR3 length: 15 residues. The CDR3 loop reads CASSPRTSYTDTQYF.

The chain recombines TRBV5-1 with TRBJ1-1; checking the TCRdb D call of TRBD1 is not possible without DNA. Per germline, CDR1 SGHRS and CDR2 YFSETQ. This CDR3 is 13 amino acids long. CDR3 region: CASSLGPELEAFF. The full variable domain, completed using reference TRBV5-1 and TRBJ1-1, is KAGVTQTPRYLIKTRGQQVTLSCSPISGHRSVSWYQQTPGQGLQFLFEYFSETQRNKGNFPGRFSGRQFSNSRSEMNVSTLELGDSALYLCASSLGPELEAFFGQGTRLTVV.

The chain couples TRBV10-1 to TRBJ2-2; TCRdb selects TRBD2, and the lack of DNA leaves this call unchecked. This CDR3 is 13 amino acids long. CDR1 and CDR2 from the germline V gene are WNHNN and SYGVQD (reference sequence). The CDR3 spells CASGLGNTGELFF.

The chain recombines TRBV4-1 with TRBJ2-5; TCRdb indicates TRBD1, and absent DNA this call remains unverified. Germline V gene sequence: CDR1 MGHRA, CDR2 YSYEKL. The CDR3 runs to 16 residues. The CDR3 spells CASSQDLTGYQETQYF.

The chain recombines TRBV9 with TRBJ2-7. The CDR3 totals 14 residues. Germline-derived CDR1 and CDR2 are SGDLS and YYNGEE. This CDR3 is CASSVGSSSYEQYF. The variable domain in full, with the rest retrieved from reference TRBV9 and TRBJ2-7, is DSGVTQTPKHLITATGQRVTLRCSPRSGDLSVYWYQQSLDQGLQFLIQYYNGEERAKGNILERFSAQQFPDLHSELNLSSLELGDSALYFCASSVGSSSYEQYFGPGTRLTVT.

The CDR3 is CASSLGSTWGRNLNTEAFF. The J gene is TRBJ1-1, the V gene TRBV7-9; the D gene TCRdb calls, TRBD1, cannot be checked with no DNA. This CDR3 comprises 19 residues. CDR1 is SEHNR and CDR2 is FQNEAQ in the germline V gene (reference sequence).

The CDR3: CASSQDEIPGYNEQFF. The gene calls are TRBV3-1 and TRBJ2-1; the TCRdb D gene call, TRBD1, has no DNA to confirm it. Germline assignment: CDR1 LGHDT and CDR2 YNNKEL (reference sequence). The CDR3 length is 16 residues.

The V and J genes are TRBV20-1 and TRBJ1-6; no DNA is available, so the TRBD1 call from TCRdb remains unchecked. The CDR3 is 13 amino acids. Looked up from germline, CDR1 is DFQATT and CDR2 is SNEGSKA (reference sequence). The CDR3 here is CSARDQGNSPLHF.

V and J are TRBV5-1 and TRBJ2-7; TCRdb calls TRBD1, which cannot be checked without DNA. The CDR3 totals 12 residues. Germline CDR1 SGHRS, CDR2 YFSETQ. The CDR3 reads CASSLVGTGAYF.

J is TRBJ2-1 and V is TRBV2. This CDR3 comprises 15 residues. Germline CDR1 reads SNHLY; CDR2 reads FYNNEI. CDR3 in amino acids: CASSDGGSSYNEQFF.

The V call is TRBV13, the J call TRBJ2-3. This CDR3 comprises 16 residues. Looked up from germline, CDR1 is PRHDT and CDR2 is FYEKMQ (reference sequence). The CDR3 sequence is CASSLGRRGFTDTQYF.